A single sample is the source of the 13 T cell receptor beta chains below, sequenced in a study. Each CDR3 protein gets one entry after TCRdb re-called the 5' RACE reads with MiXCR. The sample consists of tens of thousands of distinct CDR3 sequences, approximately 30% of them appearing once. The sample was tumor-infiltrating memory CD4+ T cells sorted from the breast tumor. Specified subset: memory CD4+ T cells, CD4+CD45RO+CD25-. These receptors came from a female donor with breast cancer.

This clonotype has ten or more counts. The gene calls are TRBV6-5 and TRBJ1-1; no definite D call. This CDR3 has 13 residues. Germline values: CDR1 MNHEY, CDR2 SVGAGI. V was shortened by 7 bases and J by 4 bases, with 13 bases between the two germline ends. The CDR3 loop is CASTQTIGTEAFF. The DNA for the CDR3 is TGTGCCAGCACCCAAACAATAGGCACTGAAGCTTTCTTT.

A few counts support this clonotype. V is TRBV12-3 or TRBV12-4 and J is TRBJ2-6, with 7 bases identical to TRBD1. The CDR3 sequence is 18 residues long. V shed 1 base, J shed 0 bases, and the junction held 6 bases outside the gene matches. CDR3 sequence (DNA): TGTGCCAGCAGTTTAGGGACAGGAGGTTCCTCTGGGGCCAACGTCCTGACTTTC. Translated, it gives CASSLGTGGSSGANVLTF.

The CDR3 region is CASSEGLAGSYEQYF. DNA of the CDR3: TGTGCCAGCAGTGAAGGACTAGCGGGGTCCTACGAGCAGTACTTC. The V and J genes are TRBV6-1 and TRBJ2-7, with 11 bases identical to TRBD2. The trim removed 1 base at V and 1 base at J, leaving 0 bases unmatched. The V gene's germline CDR1 is MNHNS and CDR2 SASEGT. The length of the CDR3 is 15 residues.

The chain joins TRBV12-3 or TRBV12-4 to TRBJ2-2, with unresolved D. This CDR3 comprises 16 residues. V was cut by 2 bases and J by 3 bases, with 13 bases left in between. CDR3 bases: TGTGCCAGCAGTTTAACAATTGCAGGTTACACCGGGGAGCTGTTTTTT. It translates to CASSLTIAGYTGELFF.

The CDR3 loop reads CASRVSLQPAAFF. For the CDR3, the DNA is TGTGCCAGCAGGGTATCTCTCCAGCCGGCAGCTTTCTTT. This chain uses TRBV28 with TRBJ1-1; D remains ambiguous. Between the trimmed V and J ends, which lost 6 bases and 10 bases, there was a span of 18 bases. The CDR3 runs to 13 residues. Germline V CDR1 and CDR2: MDHEN, SYDVKM. The full variable domain, completed using reference TRBV28 and TRBJ1-1, is DVKVTQSSRYLVKRTGEKVFLECVQDMDHENMFWYRQDPGLGLRLIYFSYDVKMKEKGDIPEGYSVSREKKERFSLILESASTNQTSMYLCASRVSLQPAAFFGQGTRLTVV.

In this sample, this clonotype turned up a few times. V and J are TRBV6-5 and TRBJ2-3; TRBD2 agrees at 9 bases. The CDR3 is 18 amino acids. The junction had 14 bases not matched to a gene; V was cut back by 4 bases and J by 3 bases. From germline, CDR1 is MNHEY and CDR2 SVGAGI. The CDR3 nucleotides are TGTGCCAGCAGTTCAAGCGGGAGGACAAGCGGGGCGACAGATACGCAGTATTTT. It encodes CASSSSGRTSGATDTQYF.

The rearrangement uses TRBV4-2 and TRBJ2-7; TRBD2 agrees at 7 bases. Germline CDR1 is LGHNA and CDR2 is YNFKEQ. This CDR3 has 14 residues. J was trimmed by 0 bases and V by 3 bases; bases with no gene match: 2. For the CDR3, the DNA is TGTGCCAGCAGCCAGGGCGGGAGCTCCTACGAGCAGTACTTC. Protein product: CASSQGGSSYEQYF.

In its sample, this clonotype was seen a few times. The CDR3 region is CASSPLGTALRSGNTIYF. The CDR3 DNA sequence: TGCGCCAGCAGCCCCCTCGGGACCGCACTACGCTCTGGAAACACCATATATTTT. The V gene is TRBV5-1, the J gene TRBJ1-3, with a tentative D call TRBD1 (5 bases). V lost 4 bases to trimming and J lost 0 bases, with 20 bases between them. This CDR3 has 18 amino acids. Looked up from germline, CDR1 is SGHRS and CDR2 is YFSETQ.

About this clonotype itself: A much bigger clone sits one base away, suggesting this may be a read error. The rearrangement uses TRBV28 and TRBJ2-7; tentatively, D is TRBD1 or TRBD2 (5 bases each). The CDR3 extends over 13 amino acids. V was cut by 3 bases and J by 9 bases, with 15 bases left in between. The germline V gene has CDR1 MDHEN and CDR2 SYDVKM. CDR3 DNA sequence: TGTGCCAGCAGTTTGTCTCAGGCGAGGGGGCAGTACTTC. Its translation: CASSLSQARGQYF. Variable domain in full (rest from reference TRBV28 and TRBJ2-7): DVKVTQSSRYLVKRTGEKVFLECVQDMDHENMFWYRQDPGLGLRLIYFSYDVKMKEKGDIPEGYSVSREKKERFSLILESASTNQTSMYLCASSLSQARGQYFGPGTRLTVT.

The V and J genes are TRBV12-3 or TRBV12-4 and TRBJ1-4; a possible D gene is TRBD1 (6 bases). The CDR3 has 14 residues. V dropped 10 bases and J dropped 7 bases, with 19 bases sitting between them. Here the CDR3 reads CATRTKGGAEKLFF. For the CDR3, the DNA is TGTGCCACGAGAACCAAGGGGGGCGCTGAAAAACTGTTTTTT.

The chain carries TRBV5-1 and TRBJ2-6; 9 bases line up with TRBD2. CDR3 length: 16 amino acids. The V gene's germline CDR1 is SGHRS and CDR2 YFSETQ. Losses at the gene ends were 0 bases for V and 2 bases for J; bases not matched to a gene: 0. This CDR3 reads CASSLERGAGANVLTF. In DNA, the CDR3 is TGCGCCAGCAGCTTGGAGCGGGGGGCTGGGGCCAACGTCCTGACTTTC.

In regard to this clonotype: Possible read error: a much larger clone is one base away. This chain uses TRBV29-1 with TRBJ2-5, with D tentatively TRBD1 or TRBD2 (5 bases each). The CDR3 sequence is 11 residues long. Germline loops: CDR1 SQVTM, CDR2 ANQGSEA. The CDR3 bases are TGCAGCGTTGGGGGAGCAGGGACCCTGTACTTC. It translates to CSVGGAGTLYF.

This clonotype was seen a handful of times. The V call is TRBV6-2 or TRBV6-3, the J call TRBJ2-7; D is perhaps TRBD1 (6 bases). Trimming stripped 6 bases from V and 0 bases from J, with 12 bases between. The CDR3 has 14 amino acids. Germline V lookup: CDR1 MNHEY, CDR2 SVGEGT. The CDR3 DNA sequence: TGTGCCAGCAGCTTCGGACAGAACTCCTACGAGCAGTACTTC. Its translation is CASSFGQNSYEQYF.